The T cell receptor (beta chain) described here comes from a study of blood T cell repertoires in COVID-19. In the study overall: Samples taken during acute and convalescent COVID-19 were collected in the United States, Italy and Spain. T cells, B-cell-depleted T cells, or PBMCs supplied cDNA or gDNA.

Original processing methods: Quantification of nucleated cells was approximated via reference gene primer amplification. The assay was immunoSEQ multiplex PCR, and TCRdb's table has in-frame clones only and misses some. The V and J calls and clone size were taken over from that table, and D and trimming were inferred from the DNA. There are 200,000 to 250,000 clones in the sample; approximately 84% occur only once, and about 6% lies in the top ten. Sample: peripheral blood. This sequence was found in a man older than 75 with acute or convalescent COVID-19.

The CDR3 is CASSSVQQETQYF. In DNA, the CDR3 is TGCGCCAGCAGCTCCGTACAGCAAGAGACCCAGTACTTC. V usage is TRBV10-2 and J usage is TRBJ2-5; D call uncertain. The CDR3 totals 13 residues. Trimming took 6 bases from V and 2 from J, leaving 10 bases between them. Germline CDR1 is WSHSY and CDR2 is SAAADI.